The 24 T cell receptor beta chains reported below all come from one sample, sequenced in a study of cytomegalovirus exposure and HLA in healthy donors. The PCR employed 60 Vbeta primers together with 13 Jbeta primers. The method was immunoSEQ multiplex PCR; TCRdb's version includes in-frame clones alone and lacks a portion of them. The repertoire holds approximately 180,000 clones, with 79% as singletons. Sequencing input: PBMCs. Source of these receptors: a woman in her 50s in good health and CMV-seronegative.

This rearrangement joins TRBV28 to TRBJ2-7; possible D gene TRBD1, 6 bases. CDR3 length: 16 residues. Germline CDR1 MDHEN, CDR2 SYDVKM. Trimming shortened V by 3 bases and J by 0 bases, and 15 bases separated the two germline ends. The CDR3 is CASSFYGTSSSYEQYF. The CDR3 DNA is TGTGCCAGCAGTTTCTATGGGACATCGAGCTCCTACGAGCAGTACTTC.

This clone turned up a few times. DNA for the CDR3: TGTGCCAGCAGCTTTCAGGGAACCCACGGGGAGCTGTTTTTT. This translates into CASSFQGTHGELFF. The chain couples TRBV5-6 to TRBJ2-2; the D gene is possibly TRBD1 (5 bases). V lost 2 bases and J lost 7, with 12 bases in between. Germline values: CDR1 SGHDT, CDR2 YYEEEE. The CDR3 covers 14 residues.

This clone was observed a handful of times. The chain is built from TRBV7-2 and TRBJ1-1; D possibly corresponds to TRBD1 (6 bases). Germline CDR1 SGHTA, CDR2 FQGNSA. Trimming removed 5 bases from V and 0 bases from J, with 10 bases in between. The CDR3 is 14 amino acids. The CDR3 region is CASSLDRLNTEAFF. The CDR3 nucleotides read TGTGCCAGCAGCCTCGACAGGTTGAACACTGAAGCTTTCTTT.

This chain uses TRBV7-2 with TRBJ1-2; D is perhaps TRBD1 (5 bases). V gave up 2 bases and J gave up 6 bases, with 16 bases separating them. The CDR3 runs 15 residues. Germline CDR1 and CDR2: SGHTA and FQGNSA. The CDR3 sequence: CASSLNRGMVHGYTF. CDR3 sequence (DNA): TGTGCCAGCAGCTTAAATAGGGGAATGGTACATGGCTACACCTTC.

The chain is built from TRBV9 and TRBJ2-1; TRBD1 agrees at 9 bases. Trimming cost V 0 bases and J 3 bases; bases outside gene matches: 7. The length of the CDR3 is 17 residues. Germline loops: CDR1 SGDLS, CDR2 YYNGEE. The CDR3, as DNA: TGTGCCAGCAGCGTAGGTAGGGACAGGGAGCGCTACAATGAGCAGTTCTTC. This sequence encodes CASSVGRDRERYNEQFF.

This chain links TRBV5-1 with TRBJ2-3, with a tentative D call TRBD2 (6 bases). CDR1 and CDR2 from the germline V gene are SGHRS and YFSETQ. CDR3 length: 15 amino acids. Trimming took off 4 bases at V and 3 bases at J, with 15 bases between the two ends. CDR3 DNA: TGCGCCAGCAGCGCCAACCTGGGGGGTACAGATACGCAGTATTTT. This translates into CASSANLGGTDTQYF.

The table lists this clone with a count of one. The rearrangement joins TRBV6-1 to TRBJ1-5; TRBD1 is a possible D gene (6 bases). With 7 bases removed from V and 1 base from J, the gap between germline ends came to 14 bases. The germline V gene has CDR1 MNHNS and CDR2 SASEGT. This CDR3 is built from 15 residues. The CDR3, as DNA: TGTGCCAGCATGGGGGGGCTGGTCAGCAATCAGCCCCAGCATTTT. Protein: CASMGGLVSNQPQHF.

Worth noting for this clone: This CDR3 is also generated by other DNA sequences in the sample. V usage is TRBV5-4 and J usage is TRBJ2-7; 8 bases match TRBD1. This CDR3 contains 14 residues. With 4 bases clipped from V and 3 bases from J, the junction kept 6 bases outside the gene matches. Germline V gene sequence: CDR1 SGHNT, CDR2 YYREEE (reference sequence). CDR3 sequence reads: CASSPGQGGYEQYF. CDR3 sequence (DNA): TGTGCCAGCAGCCCCGGACAGGGAGGCTACGAGCAGTACTTC.

V usage is TRBV28 and J usage is TRBJ2-1, with unresolved D. In germline, CDR1 is MDHEN, CDR2 SYDVKM. The CDR3 is 13 amino acids. Trimming shortened V by 5 bases and J by 6 bases, and 11 bases separated the two germline ends. CDR3 nucleotides: TGTGCCAGCAGTCTCAGTACCCGCAATGAGCAGTTCTTC. Amino acid sequence: CASSLSTRNEQFF. The full variable domain, completed using reference TRBV28 and TRBJ2-1, is DVKVTQSSRYLVKRTGEKVFLECVQDMDHENMFWYRQDPGLGLRLIYFSYDVKMKEKGDIPEGYSVSREKKERFSLILESASTNQTSMYLCASSLSTRNEQFFGPGTRLTVL.

This chain joins TRBV28 and TRBJ1-1; 8 bases align to TRBD1. This CDR3 is built from 12 residues. The junction had 4 bases not matched to a gene; V was cut back by 6 bases and J by 7 bases. Germline CDR1 reads MDHEN; CDR2 reads SYDVKM. CDR3 protein: CASRDRVVEAFF. The DNA of the CDR3 is TGTGCCAGCAGGGACAGGGTGGTTGAAGCTTTCTTT.

The chain carries TRBV7-9 and TRBJ2-1, with TRBD2 matching 13 bases. The CDR3 contains 15 residues. With V trimmed by 5 bases and J by 9 bases, 7 bases remained unmatched. Germline V gene data show CDR1 as SEHNR and CDR2 as FQNEAQ (reference sequence). The CDR3 coding sequence is TGTGCCAGCAGCGTCGGACTAGCGGGAGTAGGTGAGCAGTTCTTC. Its protein product is CASSVGLAGVGEQFF.

The J gene is TRBJ1-2, the V gene TRBV19, with D possibly matching TRBD1 (6 bases). This CDR3 contains 13 residues. V was trimmed by 2 bases and J by 8 bases, leaving 12 bases between them. Germline V gene data show CDR1 as LNHDA and CDR2 as SQIVND (reference sequence). CDR3 protein: CASSINRDGGYTF. For the CDR3, the DNA is TGTGCCAGTAGTATAAACAGGGATGGAGGCTACACCTTC.

V usage is TRBV5-1 and J usage is TRBJ1-4; 7 bases fit TRBD1. V was pared by 0 bases and J by 5 bases, with 7 bases of the junction left unmatched. The CDR3 covers 16 residues. Germline V lookup: CDR1 SGHRS, CDR2 YFSETQ. Here the CDR3 DNA reads TGCGCCAGCAGCTTGGACCTGGGACAGACGAATGAAAAACTGTTTTTT. It translates to CASSLDLGQTNEKLFF.

The J gene is TRBJ2-2, the V gene TRBV6-4; tentatively, D is TRBD1 (6 bases). The CDR3 length is 15 residues. Trimming stripped 10 bases from V and 4 bases from J, with 19 bases between. Germline loops: CDR1 MRHNA, CDR2 SNTAGT. This CDR3 is CATSRGQGSTGELFF. CDR3 DNA sequence: TGTGCCACCTCGCGAGGGCAGGGGTCCACCGGGGAGCTGTTTTTT.

In its sample, this clone was seen a few times. J is TRBJ1-3 and V is TRBV6-1; 10 bases line up with TRBD1. V shed 4 bases, J shed 4 bases, and the junction held 13 bases outside the gene matches. Germline V gene lookup returns CDR1 MNHNS and CDR2 SASEGT. The CDR3 has 18 amino acids. The CDR3 spells CASSGQGAGSSLGNTIYF. The DNA of the CDR3 is TGTGCCAGCAGTGGACAGGGGGCGGGGAGCTCTTTGGGAAACACCATATATTTT.

The chain uses TRBV9 and TRBJ2-1; 8 nucleotides line up with TRBD2. This CDR3 has 15 amino acids. The germline V gene has CDR1 SGDLS and CDR2 YYNGEE. Unmatched junction bases numbered 4, after V lost 0 bases and J lost 5 bases. The CDR3 here is CASSVVGLDNNEQFF. Written as DNA, the CDR3 is TGTGCCAGCAGCGTAGTGGGACTAGACAACAATGAGCAGTTCTTC.

The V call is TRBV19, the J call TRBJ2-7; TRBD2 agrees at 9 bases. J lost 3 bases, V lost 5 bases, and 8 bases had no gene match. Germline V gives CDR1 LNHDA, CDR2 SQIVND (reference sequence). The length of the CDR3 is 15 residues. In nucleotides, the CDR3 is TGTGCCAGTAGTCTGGGGGCGGGAGGGAACTACGAGCAGTACTTC. This translates into CASSLGAGGNYEQYF.

The sample holds a few counts of this clone. This chain links TRBV7-2 with TRBJ2-3, with D maybe TRBD2 (6 bases). The CDR3 runs 17 residues. Germline values: CDR1 SGHTA, CDR2 FQGNSA. V was cut by 5 bases and J by 7 bases, with 25 bases left in between. As DNA, the CDR3 is TGTGCCAGCAGCCCTAGTGCGTCATGGGACTCGGCCTATACGCAGTATTTT. Translation: CASSPSASWDSAYTQYF.

The genes are TRBV4-3 and TRBJ2-5; the match to TRBD1 covers 8 bases. This CDR3 contains 16 residues. Germline-derived CDR1 and CDR2 are LGHNA and YSLEER. V gave up 0 bases and J gave up 4 bases; unmatched junction bases: 7. The CDR3: CASSQDKLQGGETQYF. The CDR3 bases are TGCGCCAGCAGCCAAGATAAGCTACAGGGGGGAGAGACCCAGTACTTC.

The rearrangement uses TRBV5-4 and TRBJ1-1, with D maybe TRBD1 (5 bases). Germline V CDR1 and CDR2: SGHNT, YYREEE (reference sequence). V lost 4 bases, J lost 1 base, and 17 bases lay in between. The CDR3 spans 16 residues. In nucleotides, the CDR3 is TGTGCCAGCAGCCGAATCCTGGGGGGACGGAACACTGAAGCTTTCTTT. Translating gives CASSRILGGRNTEAFF.

The rearrangement uses TRBV5-1 and TRBJ2-5; TRBD1 aligns across 10 bases. After removal of 4 bases from V and 4 bases from J, the junction contained 4 bases not matched to a gene. The germline CDR1 and CDR2 sequences are SGHRS and YFSETQ. This CDR3 has 14 residues. Here the CDR3 reads CASSPRTGGETQYF. CDR3 coding DNA: TGCGCCAGCAGCCCCCGGACAGGGGGAGAGACCCAGTACTTC.

The chain employs TRBV11-2 and TRBJ2-5, with D maybe TRBD2 (6 bases). Deletions cut 5 bases from V and 4 bases from J, with 14 bases between. Germline assignment: CDR1 SGHAT and CDR2 FQNNGV. This CDR3 comprises 14 residues. Here the CDR3 DNA reads TGTGCCAGCAGCCTGGCGGGAATTTCAGAGACCCAGTACTTC. Amino acid sequence: CASSLAGISETQYF.

The sample holds a few counts of this clone. The genes are TRBV10-3 and TRBJ2-7; D possibly corresponds to TRBD2 (6 bases). The CDR3 length is 14 residues. Trimming removed 6 bases at V and 6 bases at J, with 18 bases between. Germline V gene data show CDR1 as ENHRY and CDR2 as SYGVKD. CDR3 in DNA: TGTGCCATCAGCTCCCCGGGAGACGCTCTCGAGCAGTACTTC. It is translated as CAISSPGDALEQYF.

The chain links TRBV4-3 to TRBJ2-7; 7 bases map to TRBD1. CDR3 length equals 14 residues. CDR1 is LGHNA, CDR2 YSLEER, per germline. Trimming at V came to 1 base and at J to 5 bases, leaving 5 bases not matched to a gene. The CDR3 coding sequence is TGCGCCAGCAGCCAAGTGGACAGGTCGGACGAGCAGTACTTC. Encoded protein: CASSQVDRSDEQYF.